The clone carrying this T cell receptor beta chain has ten or more counts. This entry is derived from a study of T-cell reconstitution after alpha-beta-depleted transplantation in children. Preparation of the TCRbeta library was carried out with unique molecular identifiers. TCRdb re-called the PCR reads with MiXCR, one entry per CDR3 protein. This repertoire shows 350,000 to 450,000 distinct CDR3 sequences, 13% found once; its top ten account for around 4.5%. The CDR3 covers 12 residues. The chain links TRBV21-1 to TRBJ2-7. TRBV21-1 is flagged as a pseudogene. The source was PBMCs, collected from the stem cell graft. This receptor was taken from a human donor who donated a stem cell graft to a child with Fanconi anemia. The CDR3 DNA reads TGTGCCAGCAGCAAAAGGGCCTACGAGCAGTACTTC. Encoded protein: CASSKRAYEQYF.